This T cell receptor (beta chain) comes out of a study of OX40 agonist ivuxolimab in advanced cancers. By share of the sample, this clone is medium-sized. Clones were sequenced by immunoSEQ multiplex PCR, and TCRdb holds only the in-frame ones, with some missing. The sample lists fewer than 65,000 clones, approximately 86% occurring once. This CDR3 region has 12 residues. The germline CDR1 and CDR2 sequences are MDHEN and SYDVKM. Losses at the gene ends were 7 bases for V and 8 bases for J; bases not matched to a gene: 7. This sequence joins TRBV28 and TRBJ1-1; 7 bases are a match to TRBD1. This clonotype was sampled from an adult with an advanced solid tumor such as melanoma, head and neck, liver or kidney cancer. Sequences were derived from CD4+ or CD8+ T cells sorted from blood, sampled in a trial of the OX40 agonist ivuxolimab. This chain's CDR3 is CASTTGDQEAFF. The CDR3 nucleotides read TGTGCCAGCACAACAGGGGACCAGGAAGCTTTCTTT.